This T cell receptor beta chain derives from a study of shared clonotypes between healthy human individuals. CDR3 size: 15 residues. Germline trimming cut 4 bases from V and 0 bases from J; bases unmatched to any gene: 3. The germline V gene encodes CDR1 ENHRY and CDR2 SYGVKD. On sorted subsets, replicate PCRs used about 0.2 ug DNA, or around 30,000 T cell genomes. How the authors handled the data: Because ImmunoSEQ provided only junction sequences with no quality scores, the filtering differed. TCRdb keeps only in-frame clones here, not all; method: immunoSEQ multiplex PCR. V and J calls and clone size follow that table, whereas D and trimming were derived from the DNA. The sample has 2.3 million or so clones; over 85% are singletons. To note about this clone: Other DNA sequences of this sample code for an identical CDR3.

The sequence derives from a man aged 18-30 years in good health. Some clones in this sample may be carry-over from other donors' samples. The chain carries TRBV10-3 and TRBJ1-3; TRBD1 aligns across 7 bases. The sample was naive CD4+ T cells from PBMCs. The subset was: CD45RA+ positively selected. The CDR3 sequence: CAISGSGGSGNTIYF. For the CDR3, the DNA is TGTGCCATCAGTGGATCAGGGGGCTCTGGAAACACCATATATTTT.